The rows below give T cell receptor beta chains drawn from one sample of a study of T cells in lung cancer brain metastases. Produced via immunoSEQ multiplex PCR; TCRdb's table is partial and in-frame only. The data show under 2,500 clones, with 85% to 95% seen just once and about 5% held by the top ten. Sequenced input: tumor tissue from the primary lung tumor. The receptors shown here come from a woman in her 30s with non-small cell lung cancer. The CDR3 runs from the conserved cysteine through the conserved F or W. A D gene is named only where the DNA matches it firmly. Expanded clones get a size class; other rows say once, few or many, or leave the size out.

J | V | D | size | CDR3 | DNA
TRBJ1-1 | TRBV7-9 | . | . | CASSLSGSTEAFF | TGTGCCAGCAGCTTATCAGGGTCCACTGAAGCTTTCTTT
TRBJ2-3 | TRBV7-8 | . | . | CASSVESPTDTQYF | TGTGCCAGCAGCGTAGAGAGTCCCACAGATACGCAGTATTTT
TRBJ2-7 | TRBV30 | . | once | CAWLGWGEQYF | TGTGCCTGGCTTGGCTGGGGAGAGCAGTACTTC
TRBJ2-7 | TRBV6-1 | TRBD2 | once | CATHRGTSGIYEQYF | TGTGCCACACACCGCGGGACTAGCGGGATCTACGAGCAGTACTTC
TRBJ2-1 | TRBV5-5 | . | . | CASSPQSSYNEQFF | TGTGCCAGCAGCCCTCAAAGCTCCTACAATGAGCAGTTCTTC
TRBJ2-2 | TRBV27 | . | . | CASSTGQNTGELFF | TGTGCCAGCAGTACCGGACAAAACACCGGGGAGCTGTTTTTT
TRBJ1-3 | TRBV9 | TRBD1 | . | CANMTGGSGNTIYF | TGTGCCAACATGACAGGGGGTTCTGGAAACACCATATATTTT
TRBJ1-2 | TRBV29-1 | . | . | CSIEFREAVF | TGCAGCATTGAATTCCGCGAGGCGGTCTTC
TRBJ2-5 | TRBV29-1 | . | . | CSVEGTETRETQYF | TGCAGCGTTGAGGGGACAGAGACTAGGGAGACCCAGTACTTC
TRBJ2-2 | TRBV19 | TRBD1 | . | CASSPTGPNTGELFF | TGTGCCAGTAGTCCGACAGGGCCCAACACCGGGGAGCTGTTTTTT
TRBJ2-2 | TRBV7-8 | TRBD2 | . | CASSHGLAPPGELFF | TGTGCCAGCAGCCACGGACTAGCCCCCCCCGGGGAGCTGTTTTTT
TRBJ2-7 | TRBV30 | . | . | CAWSLPGRQYF | TGTGCCTGGAGTCTCCCAGGACGACAGTACTTC
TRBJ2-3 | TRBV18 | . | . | CASSPTSTDTQYF | TGTGCCAGCTCACCCACTAGCACAGATACGCAGTATTTT
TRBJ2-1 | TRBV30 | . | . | CAWSVGGNNEQFF | TGTGCCTGGAGTGTAGGTGGAAACAATGAGCAGTTCTTC
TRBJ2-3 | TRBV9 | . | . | CASSVNVGDTQYF | TGTGCCAGCAGCGTTAACGTCGGAGATACGCAGTATTTT
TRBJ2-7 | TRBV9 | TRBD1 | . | CASSTEGQGAYEQYF | TGTGCCAGCAGCACAGAGGGACAGGGCGCCTACGAGCAGTACTTC
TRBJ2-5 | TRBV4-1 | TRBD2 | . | CASSPAGEETQYF | TGCGCCAGCAGCCCAGCGGGAGAAGAGACCCAGTACTTC